The sequence of this T cell receptor (beta chain) was determined in a study of Graves' ophthalmopathy and Graves' hyperthyroidism. Study summary: Peripheral blood was gathered at the point of initial diagnosis, before any treatment started. Study results and limitations: A classifier, a 13-signature model, separated ophthalmopathy from stable hyperthyroidism with around 88% sensitivity and 81.08% specificity.

Investigators amplified TCR beta CDR3 regions from RNA transcripts. HTBI primers primed a first-round RT-PCR, and a second-round multiplex PCR followed. TCRdb called the multiplex PCR reads again in MiXCR, with one record for every CDR3 protein. The data show about half a million distinct CDR3 sequences, with roughly an eighth seen just once and 9.8% held by the top ten. Germline V gene lookup returns CDR1 SGHRS and CDR2 YFSETQ. Trimming left V 2 bases short and J 8 bases short, with 7 bases between. This CDR3 comprises 11 residues. This clonotype was seen repeatedly, ten times or more. Its cognate antigen is unknown.

The specimen was blood. The chain recombines TRBV5-1 with TRBJ1-1; no clear D gene. The sequence was collected from a woman in her twenties or thirties with Graves' ophthalmopathy. The CDR3 nucleotides read TGCGCCAGCAGCTTTGGTCAGGAAGCTTTCTTT. It yields the protein CASSFGQEAFF. Variable domain in full (rest from reference TRBV5-1 and TRBJ1-1): KAGVTQTPRYLIKTRGQQVTLSCSPISGHRSVSWYQQTPGQGLQFLFEYFSETQRNKGNFPGRFSGRQFSNSRSEMNVSTLELGDSALYLCASSFGQEAFFGQGTRLTVV.